The 29 T cell receptor beta chains presented below share a single source sample, sequenced in a study of cytotoxic CD8 clonotypes in ibrutinib-treated CLL. Only in-frame clones appear in the TCRdb table, and some are missing; sequencing was by immunoSEQ multiplex PCR. The data show about 300,000 clones, with about 72% seen just once and 5.6% held by the top ten. The sample consisted of PBMCs, taken at disease progression, from a patient treated with ibrutinib. The receptor set was obtained from a human donor with chronic lymphocytic leukemia.

V gene TRBV10-3 combines with J gene TRBJ2-5; D gene ambiguous. Germline CDR1 and CDR2: ENHRY and SYGVKD. Trimming took off 2 bases at V and 3 bases at J, with 7 bases between the two ends. The CDR3 covers 13 residues. CDR3 amino acids: CAISETRKETQYF. The CDR3 bases are TGTGCCATCAGTGAGACGAGGAAAGAGACCCAGTACTTC.

V gene TRBV5-1 combines with J gene TRBJ2-5, with 14 positions matching TRBD2. Germline CDR1 is SGHRS and CDR2 is YFSETQ. The trim removed 7 bases at V and 5 bases at J, leaving 4 bases unmatched. The CDR3 is 14 residues long. The CDR3 loop reads CASRLAGGRETQYF. DNA for the CDR3: TGCGCCAGCCGACTAGCGGGGGGGCGTGAGACCCAGTACTTC.

This clone has just one count. A junction boundary mismatches the germline segment, possibly from a read error. The V call is TRBV18, the J call TRBJ2-7, with 15 bases identical to TRBD2. Germline assignment: CDR1 KGHSH and CDR2 LQKENI. This CDR3 has 13 amino acids. The CDR3 loop is CASSSGLAGGQHF. The DNA of the CDR3 is TGTGCCAGCTCATCGGGACTAGCGGGGGGCCAGCACTTC.

The chain carries TRBV19 and TRBJ2-1; D is possibly TRBD1 or TRBD2 (5 bases each). The CDR3 totals 11 residues. The germline CDR1 and CDR2 sequences are LNHDA and SQIVND (reference sequence). V lost 5 bases to trimming and J lost 10 bases, with 9 bases between them. The CDR3: CASSPGDEQFF. The CDR3 DNA reads TGTGCCAGTAGTCCCGGGGACGAGCAGTTCTTC.

The chain links TRBV5-4 to TRBJ2-7, with no clear D. The CDR3 runs to 15 residues. Germline CDR1 is SGHNT and CDR2 is YYREEE (reference sequence). The germline V and J ends were trimmed by 4 bases and 1 base, with 15 bases remaining between them. The CDR3 DNA reads as TGTGCCAGCAGCCAGCTAGGCGGTTTATCCTACGAGCAGTACTTC. Encoded protein: CASSQLGGLSYEQYF. The whole variable domain, remainder taken from reference TRBV5-4 and TRBJ2-7, is ETGVTQSPTHLIKTRGQQVTLRCSSQSGHNTVSWYQQALGQGPQFIFQYYREEENGRGNFPPRFSGLQFPNYSSELNVNALELDDSALYLCASSQLGGLSYEQYFGPGTRLTVT.

The V call is TRBV6-5, the J call TRBJ1-1; D gene unclear. Trimming left V 8 bases short and J 4 bases short, with 14 bases between. CDR3 length: 13 residues. From germline, CDR1 is MNHEY and CDR2 SVGAGI. CDR3 protein: CASAFPGGTEAFF. As DNA, the CDR3 is TGTGCCAGCGCCTTCCCGGGTGGCACTGAAGCTTTCTTT.

V gene TRBV5-1 combines with J gene TRBJ1-2, with D hard to call. Trimming pared 0 bases from V and 5 bases from J, leaving 23 bases between. From germline, CDR1 is SGHRS and CDR2 YFSETQ. The CDR3 totals 18 residues. The CDR3 DNA is TGCGCCAGCAGCTTGGACTCCCCGGTTGCGCAAGTTCTTTATGGCTACACCTTC. Translating gives CASSLDSPVAQVLYGYTF.

The chain carries TRBV19 and TRBJ1-5; D remains ambiguous. The CDR3 loop spans 13 amino acids. Germline CDR1 reads LNHDA; CDR2 reads SQIVND (reference sequence). The V and J ends lost 10 bases and 4 bases respectively, with 14 bases between them. The CDR3 coding sequence is TGTGCCACTAAGGGTCACGGGAATCAGCCCCAGCATTTT. Its translation is CATKGHGNQPQHF.

This sequence joins TRBV2 and TRBJ1-2, with 7 bases matching TRBD1. Germline assignment: CDR1 SNHLY and CDR2 FYNNEI. The ends lost 4 bases at V and 7 bases at J; junction bases unmatched: 9. The CDR3 sequence is 14 residues long. CDR3 region: CASSGDRLEVGYTF. CDR3 nucleotides: TGTGCCAGCAGTGGGGACAGACTTGAGGTTGGCTACACCTTC.

The CDR3 nucleotides are TGTGCCAGCAGCCCGACAGGGAACTACAATGAGCAGTTCTTC. Translated, it gives CASSPTGNYNEQFF. This chain links TRBV11-2 with TRBJ2-1; 7 bases map to TRBD1. The CDR3 contains 14 residues. Losses at the gene ends were 5 bases for V and 3 bases for J; bases not matched to a gene: 4. Germline V gives CDR1 SGHAT, CDR2 FQNNGV.

The V call is TRBV1, the J call TRBJ2-1; the table's D call, TRBD2, was not checked against the DNA. TRBV1 is shown as a pseudogene. This CDR3 region has 19 residues. In DNA form, the CDR3 reads TGCACCAGCAGCCAAGATCTAGCGGAGCCCCGCAGCTCCTACAATGAGCAGTTCTTC. This sequence encodes CTSSQDLAEPRSSYNEQFF.

This clone was counted once. This sequence joins TRBV10-2 and TRBJ2-1; the match to TRBD2 covers 7 bases. Germline CDR1 is WSHSY and CDR2 is SAAADI. Trimming cost V 1 base and J 8 bases; bases outside gene matches: 5. This CDR3 has 14 amino acids. CDR3 coding DNA: TGCGCCAGCAGTGAGTGGCGGGGAGGGGATGAGCAGTTCTTC. It yields the protein CASSEWRGGDEQFF.

This sequence joins TRBV4-1 and TRBJ1-5; 11 bases fit TRBD1. Germline lookup yields CDR1 MGHRA and CDR2 YSYEKL. Germline trimming cut 3 bases from V and 4 bases from J; bases unmatched to any gene: 14. The CDR3 has 19 amino acids. For the CDR3, the DNA is TGCGCCAGCAGCCATGATATAAAACGGACAGGGGGCATAAATCAGCCCCAGCATTTT. This gives the protein CASSHDIKRTGGINQPQHF.

The chain combines TRBV9 with TRBJ2-1, with 7 bases identical to TRBD2. Trimming at V came to 1 base and at J to 7 bases, leaving 5 bases not matched to a gene. The CDR3 is 14 amino acids. The germline gives CDR1 SGDLS, CDR2 YYNGEE. CDR3 sequence: CASSVSLSGNEQFF. The CDR3 coding sequence is TGTGCCAGCAGCGTATCTCTTAGCGGGAATGAGCAGTTCTTC.

The J gene is TRBJ1-2, the V gene TRBV5-4; D gene unclear. Germline V CDR1 and CDR2: SGHNT, YYREEE (reference sequence). The CDR3 has 17 residues. Between the trimmed V and J ends, which lost 0 bases and 5 bases, there was a span of 20 bases. CDR3 nucleotides: TGTGCCAGCAGCTTGGGTGGACGCACCCGTGTGGGGTATGGCTACACCTTC. Amino acids: CASSLGGRTRVGYGYTF.

J is TRBJ2-5 and V is TRBV29-1; 10 nucleotides match TRBD1. CDR1 SQVTM and CDR2 ANQGSEA come from the germline V gene. The junction had 17 bases not matched to a gene; V was cut back by 5 bases and J by 5 bases. This CDR3 is 17 amino acids long. CDR3 in DNA: TGCAGCGTTTCCCCTCCGGGACAGGGGAGTTTGTGGGAGACCCAGTACTTC. Its translation: CSVSPPGQGSLWETQYF.

The V call is TRBV6-1, the J call TRBJ2-5, with D unclear. Germline V gene lookup returns CDR1 MNHNS and CDR2 SASEGT. V was clipped by 0 bases and J by 0 bases, with 2 bases between them. The CDR3 runs to 13 residues. The DNA of the CDR3 is TGTGCCAGCAGTGAAGCGTACCAAGAGACCCAGTACTTC. Translating it yields CASSEAYQETQYF.

The CDR3 nucleotides are TGTGCTAGTGGTTTAGGTCCTCCGGGGGGGAGAGGTAACTATGGCTACACCTTC. Its protein is CASGLGPPGGRGNYGYTF. This chain joins TRBV12-5 and TRBJ1-2, with TRBD1 as a possible D gene (5 bases). V shed 3 bases and J shed 1 base, with 21 bases lying between them. CDR1 is LGHNT and CDR2 is FRNRAP in the germline V gene. There are 18 residues in the CDR3.

This sequence joins TRBV5-6 and TRBJ2-2; possibly TRBD1 for D (5 bases). The CDR3 is 15 amino acids. Trimming cost V 3 bases and J 6 bases, with 15 bases left between them. Germline V CDR1 and CDR2: SGHDT, YYEEEE. The CDR3 is CASSSRVVVPGELFF. As DNA, the CDR3 is TGTGCCAGCAGCTCCAGGGTCGTCGTACCCGGGGAGCTGTTTTTT.

This chain links TRBV29-1 with TRBJ1-4, with a weak D call TRBD1 (5 bases). V was cut by 4 bases and J by 6 bases, with 15 bases left in between. Germline CDR1 reads SQVTM; CDR2 reads ANQGSEA. This CDR3 region has 14 residues. Here the CDR3 DNA reads TGCAGCGTTGGGAGTGGGGGGACCTATGAAAAACTGTTTTTT. Translation: CSVGSGGTYEKLFF.

The J gene is TRBJ1-4, the V gene TRBV6-1, with D uncertain. The CDR3 runs to 13 residues. Germline V gene lookup returns CDR1 MNHNS and CDR2 SASEGT. The V end was cut by 2 bases, the J end by 5 bases, with 6 bases between. The CDR3 region has the DNA TGTGCCAGCAGTGAAAGGGAGAATGAAAAACTGTTTTTT. Protein: CASSERENEKLFF.

In its sample, this clone was seen a few times. The chain couples TRBV10-3 to TRBJ1-1; a weak D match, TRBD1 (5 bases). With 4 bases removed from V and 2 bases from J, the gap between germline ends came to 11 bases. The CDR3 loop spans 14 amino acids. Per germline, CDR1 ENHRY and CDR2 SYGVKD. Here the CDR3 DNA reads TGTGCCATCAGTGGACAGAATTCTAACACTGAAGCTTTCTTT. Translated: CAISGQNSNTEAFF.

This chain connects TRBV7-9 to TRBJ1-5; D is perhaps TRBD1 (5 bases). Trimming left V 1 base short and J 1 base short, with 11 bases between. This CDR3 comprises 16 residues. Germline CDR1 is SEHNR and CDR2 is FQNEAQ (reference sequence). The DNA of the CDR3 is TGTGCCAGCAGCTTAGTAGGGGCCTTAAGCAATCAGCCCCAGCATTTT. Amino acids: CASSLVGALSNQPQHF.

The chain uses TRBV21-1 and TRBJ1-2; TRBD1, the D gene given by the table, was not confirmed from the DNA. TRBV21-1 is assigned pseudogene status. This CDR3 region has 16 residues. For the CDR3, the DNA is TGTGCCAGCAGCAAAGGATACAGGGGGAGGAACTATGGCTACACCTTC. Translated: CASSKGYRGRNYGYTF.

The rearrangement joins TRBV5-1 to TRBJ2-1, with 8 bases lining up with TRBD1. Germline V gene data show CDR1 as SGHRS and CDR2 as YFSETQ. Trimming cost V 0 bases and J 6 bases; bases outside gene matches: 5. This CDR3 spans 15 amino acids. Written as DNA, the CDR3 is TGCGCCAGCAGCTTGGCGGCAGGGGGCCTCAATGAGCAGTTCTTC. The encoded protein is CASSLAAGGLNEQFF.

The chain is built from TRBV6-6 and TRBJ1-1; unclear D gene. The V gene's germline CDR1 is MNHNY and CDR2 SVGAGI (reference sequence). V lost 10 bases to trimming and J lost 1 base, with 13 bases between them. This CDR3 has 13 residues. The CDR3 is CATRLQRNTEAFF. The CDR3 DNA reads as TGTGCCACCCGCTTACAGAGGAACACTGAAGCTTTCTTT.

The chain couples TRBV28 to TRBJ1-2; D remains unclear. The CDR3 consists of 12 residues. The V and J ends lost 8 bases and 6 bases respectively, with 13 bases between them. Germline V CDR1 and CDR2: MDHEN, SYDVKM. CDR3 sequence reads: CASAWVGNGYTF. Here the CDR3 DNA reads TGTGCCAGCGCCTGGGTAGGCAATGGCTACACCTTC.

This chain links TRBV15 with TRBJ2-7; D is unclear. The CDR3 spans 14 residues. The V gene lost 4 bases and the J gene lost 5 bases, with 15 bases spanning the gap. Germline V lookup: CDR1 LNHNV, CDR2 YYDKDF (reference sequence). In nucleotides, the CDR3 is TGTGCCACCAGCAAGTCAGGAGTAGAAGACGAGCAGTACTTC. Translated, it gives CATSKSGVEDEQYF.

The J gene is TRBJ1-5, the V gene TRBV6-5, with TRBD1 as a possible D gene (5 bases). CDR1 is MNHEY and CDR2 is SVGAGI in the germline V gene. V was pared by 6 bases and J by 2 bases, with 8 bases between. CDR3 size: 13 residues. CDR3 residues: CASRGTGNQPQHF. The CDR3 nucleotides read TGTGCCAGCAGAGGGACTGGCAATCAGCCCCAGCATTTT.